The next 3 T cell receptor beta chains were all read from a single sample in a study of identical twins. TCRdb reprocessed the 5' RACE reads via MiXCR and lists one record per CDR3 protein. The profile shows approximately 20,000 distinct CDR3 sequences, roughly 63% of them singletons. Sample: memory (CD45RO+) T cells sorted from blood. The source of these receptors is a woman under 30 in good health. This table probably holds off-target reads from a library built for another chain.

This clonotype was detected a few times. DNA of the CDR3: TGTGCCTGGGATCAGGGGGCGTGGGGGTCAGATACGCAGTATTTT. Translation: CAWDQGAWGSDTQYF. The chain employs TRBV30 and TRBJ2-3; 8 bases align to TRBD1. The V gene's germline CDR1 is GTSNPN and CDR2 SVGIG (reference sequence). The V gene end was trimmed by 5 bases and the J gene end by 4 bases; junction bases not matched to a gene: 11. This CDR3 has 15 residues. The full variable domain, with the rest looked up from reference TRBV30 and TRBJ2-3, is SQTIHQWPATLVQPVGSPLSLECTVEGTSNPNLYWYRQAAGRGLQLLFYSVGIGQISSEVPQNLSASRPQDRQFILSSKKLLLSDSGFYLCAWDQGAWGSDTQYFGPGTRLTVL.

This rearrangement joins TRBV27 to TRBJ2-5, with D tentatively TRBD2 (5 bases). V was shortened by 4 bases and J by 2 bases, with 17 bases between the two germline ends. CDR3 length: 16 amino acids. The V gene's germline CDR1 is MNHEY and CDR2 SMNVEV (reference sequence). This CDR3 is CASSSTRTDRQETQYF. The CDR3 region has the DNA TGTGCCAGCAGTTCCACCCGGACTGACCGACAAGAGACCCAGTACTTC.

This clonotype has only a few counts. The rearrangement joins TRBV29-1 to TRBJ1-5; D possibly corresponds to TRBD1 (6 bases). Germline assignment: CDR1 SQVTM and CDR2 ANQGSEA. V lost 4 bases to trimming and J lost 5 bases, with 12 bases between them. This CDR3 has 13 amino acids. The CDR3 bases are TGCAGCGTTGCACAGGGAATGGATCAGCCCCAGCATTTT. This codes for CSVAQGMDQPQHF.